This entry features one T cell receptor beta chain sequence. Compared with germline, one end of the junction differs, possibly owing to a read error. The data originate from a study of blood T cell repertoires in COVID-19. Using immunoSEQ multiplex PCR, the repertoire was profiled, and TCRdb retains in-frame clones only, with some absent. Altogether 150,000 to 200,000 clones are present, approximately 79% being singletons, with the ten largest covering 17%. Germline loops: CDR1 MGHRA, CDR2 YSYEKL. CDR3 size: 12 residues. This TCR was recovered from a man in his sixties with active or convalescent COVID-19. The rearrangement uses TRBV4-1 and TRBJ2-3, with D possibly matching TRBD2 (6 bases). Sequenced sample: peripheral blood. As DNA, the CDR3 is TGCGCCAGCAGCCACATCAGGGACTGGCCCCGATTT. Protein sequence: CASSHIRDWPRF.